This T cell receptor (beta chain) was sequenced in a study of T cells in pancreatic ductal adenocarcinoma. Regarding the study as a whole: Blood had more productive templates and about 8-fold more unique clonotypes than tumor. No significant tumor-blood clonality difference; means were about 0.1 and 0.07. This surgical cohort overrepresents the minority presenting with early-stage disease.

Surgery without prior neoadjuvant therapy was the treatment of the selected pancreatic ductal adenocarcinoma patients. With respect to this clone: Its antigen is still unknown.

The V gene's germline CDR1 is MNHEY and CDR2 SVGAGI. The CDR3 extends over 16 amino acids. The data were produced by immunoSEQ multiplex PCR, yet TCRdb's version contains in-frame clones alone and is incomplete. The sample consists of under 30,000 clones, around nine tenths of them appearing once. Sequences were obtained from PBMCs. The V gene is TRBV6-5, the J gene TRBJ2-5; 10 bases align to TRBD2. TRBJ2-7 matches the DNA end more closely, so the J call is doubtful. The receptor's source is a human donor with pancreatic ductal adenocarcinoma. Here the CDR3 DNA reads TGTGCCAGCAGTTCCTCGAGCGGGAGGGCGTTCTACGAGCAGTACTTC. Amino acids: CASSSSSGRAFYEQYF.